A selection of T cell receptor beta chains follows, all from one sample in a study of blood T cell repertoires in COVID-19. The protocol was immunoSEQ multiplex PCR, while the TCRdb copy is restricted to in-frame clones and leaves out a portion. The sample consists of 85,000 to 95,000 clones, about nine tenths of them appearing once. Sequences were obtained from peripheral blood. These receptors originate from a woman aged 80 or over with acute or convalescent COVID-19. Both conserved end residues are part of each CDR3. Each record gives: J gene, V gene, D gene, clone size, CDR3 DNA, CDR3 protein. A D gene is named only where the DNA matches it firmly. Clone size is given for some rows only: seen once, a few or many times, or a class if the clone is expanded.

TRBJ1-1	TRBV2	TRBD1	.	TGTGCCAGCAGGCGGGTGAGGGACAGTGAAGCTTTCTTT	CASRRVRDSEAFF
TRBJ2-7	TRBV18	TRBD1	.	TGTGCCAGCTCACCACCCAGGGGGCAGGGGGACGACGAGCAGTACTTC	CASSPPRGQGDDEQYF
TRBJ2-1	TRBV19	TRBD2	.	TGTGCCAGTAGCGGGACTAGCGGAAATGAGCAGTTCTTC	CASSGTSGNEQFF
TRBJ2-1	TRBV20-1	.	large	TGCAGTGCTAGTGGGGAGAAAACAACTTACAATGAGCAGTTCTTC	CSASGEKTTYNEQFF
TRBJ1-1	TRBV6-5	TRBD1	.	TGTGCCAGCAGTTACAACAGGGGGCGGGACACTGAAGCTTTCTTT	CASSYNRGRDTEAFF
TRBJ2-5	TRBV30	.	few	TGTGCCTGGATACGAGGCGGAGAGACCCAGTACTTC	CAWIRGGETQYF
TRBJ2-7	TRBV4-2	TRBD1	.	TGTGCCAGCTCGGGACAGGATAGCTCCTACGAGCAGTACTTC	CASSGQDSSYEQYF
TRBJ1-1	TRBV5-5	.	.	TGTGCCAGCAGCTTGTCCCTAACCCCCACTGAAGCTTTCTTT	CASSLSLTPTEAFF
TRBJ2-7	TRBV27	.	.	TGTGCCAGCAGTTTCCCTCTCCGCGGGGACTTTTACGAGCAGTACTTC	CASSFPLRGDFYEQYF
TRBJ1-2	TRBV19	TRBD1	.	TGTGCCAGTAGTTTTCCGGGACAGCCGTTCTATGGCTACACCTTC	CASSFPGQPFYGYTF
TRBJ1-1	TRBV7-2	.	.	TGTGCCAGCAGGCCGCGTGAAGCAGGGAACACTGAAGCTTTCTTT	CASRPREAGNTEAFF
TRBJ1-1	TRBV25-1	.	.	TGTGCCAGCAGCGGGGATCGCCGGGCTTTCTTT	CASSGDRRAFF
TRBJ2-1	TRBV29-1	.	.	TGCAGCGTGTACAGGGTTAATGAGCAGTTCTTC	CSVYRVNEQFF
TRBJ1-2	TRBV13	.	once	TGTGCCAGCAGCTTAGAGGCCAGGGGCTATGGCTACACCTTC	CASSLEARGYGYTF
TRBJ2-1	TRBV6-1	.	.	TGTGCCAGCAGTGAAGCCGGGGGGCCGGCCTTCAATGAGCAGTTCTTC	CASSEAGGPAFNEQFF
TRBJ1-2	TRBV18	.	.	TGTGCCAGCTCACCAGAGGACTCGACAAACTATGGCTACACCTTC	CASSPEDSTNYGYTF
TRBJ2-7	TRBV2	TRBD1	.	TGTGCCAGCAAGGGGACAGGGGCAACCTACGAGCAGTACTTC	CASKGTGATYEQYF
TRBJ2-1	TRBV5-8	TRBD2	.	TGTGCCAGCAGCTTGGCCGCGATGGCGGGGGGCTACAATGAGCAGTTCTTC	CASSLAAMAGGYNEQFF
TRBJ2-5	TRBV5-6	.	.	TGTGCCAGCAGCTTGGGTAGCGTCCAAGAGACCCAGTACTTC	CASSLGSVQETQYF
TRBJ2-7	TRBV21-1	.	.	TGTGCCAGCAGCTGCCGGACAGGGGGCTTAAGGTACGAGCAGTACTTC	CASSCRTGGLRYEQYF
TRBJ2-5	TRBV3-1/TRBV3-2	TRBD2	.	TGTGCCAGCAGCCAACCTAGCGGGGGGGAAGAGACCCAGTACTTC	CASSQPSGGEETQYF
TRBJ1-2	TRBV6-6	TRBD1	.	TGTGCCAGCAGTTACGGCAGGGGGCATAACTATGGCTACACCTTC	CASSYGRGHNYGYTF
TRBJ1-1	TRBV10-2	.	.	TGCGCCAGCAGTGAGTCGGGGGGGCTTGAAGCTTTCTTT	CASSESGGLEAFF
TRBJ2-7	TRBV19	.	.	TGTGCCAGTAGTCTCGGGGATGCGGACGAGCAGTACTTC	CASSLGDADEQYF
TRBJ2-3	TRBV11-2	.	.	TGTGCCAGCAGCTTAGAGACTCCCGCCAGCACAGATACGCAGTATTTT	CASSLETPASTDTQYF
TRBJ2-3	TRBV29-1	TRBD1	.	TGCAGCGTTCCTCCGGGACAGGCCGCAGATACGCAGTATTTT	CSVPPGQAADTQYF
TRBJ2-1	TRBV5-1	.	.	TGCGCCAGCAGCCTCAGGGGCGGGGGAAACAATGAGCAGTTCTTC	CASSLRGGGNNEQFF
TRBJ2-1	TRBV9	.	.	TGTGCCAGCAGCGTAAAGGACTCTTCCCCATACAATGAGCAGTTCTTC	CASSVKDSSPYNEQFF
TRBJ2-2	TRBV6-1	TRBD1	.	TGTGCCAGCAGTGTCGCGGGACAGGGGCTATGGACCGGGGAGCTGTTTTTT	CASSVAGQGLWTGELFF
TRBJ1-1	TRBV30	.	.	TGTGCCTGGAGTGCCGGGGCAGGGAGGATGAACACTGAAGCTTTCTTT	CAWSAGAGRMNTEAFF
TRBJ2-6	TRBV5-6	TRBD1	.	TGTGCCAGCAGCAAAAGGACAGGGGTGATCTCTGGGGCCAACGTCCTGACTTTC	CASSKRTGVISGANVLTF
TRBJ1-6	TRBV5-4	.	.	TGTGCCAGCAGCTTGGAGGAGGGGAAGGGTTCACCCCTCCACTTT	CASSLEEGKGSPLHF
TRBJ2-3	TRBV19	TRBD1	.	TGTGCCAGTAGCGGCCGGGACAGGGTTGGGTCAGATACGCAGTATTTT	CASSGRDRVGSDTQYF
TRBJ2-5	TRBV14	TRBD2	.	TGTGCCAGCGCTAACGGGACTAGCGTATCGCAAGAGACCCAGTACTTC	CASANGTSVSQETQYF
TRBJ1-1	TRBV6-6	.	once	.	CASSSSGGWSEAFF
TRBJ1-2	TRBV30	.	.	TGTGCCTGGAGCGGCAGGCCCTATGGCTACACCTTC	CAWSGRPYGYTF